This T cell receptor beta chain came from a study of shared clonotypes between healthy human individuals. Study at large: Plates per donor: three CD4 naive, three CD4 memory, two CD8 naive, one CD8 memory. Study-wide points: The naive CD4 repertoires of several donors were compared, and roughly 5% of clonotypes were shared.

Comments on this clone: Antigen unknown.

Profiling relied on immunoSEQ multiplex PCR, and the TCRdb table lists in-frame clones only, not all of them. Of some 2 million clones in the sample, 85% to 95% were seen once. The CDR3 loop spans 16 amino acids. Germline V gives CDR1 SQVTM, CDR2 ANQGSEA. Trimming shortened V by 6 bases and J by 0 bases, and 18 bases separated the two germline ends. Positive CCR7 selection of CD45RO-negative cells yielded the naive CD8 cells, and terminally differentiated effector memory CD45RA+ cells were excluded. The material sequenced was naive CD8+ T cells sorted from blood. The chain joins TRBV29-1 to TRBJ2-1; a weak D match, TRBD1 (6 bases). This TCR was recovered from a man in his late teens or twenties in good health. The CDR3 nucleotides read TGCAGCGTGTTCCTCAGGGGATGGGGCTCCTACAATGAGCAGTTCTTC. This sequence encodes CSVFLRGWGSYNEQFF.